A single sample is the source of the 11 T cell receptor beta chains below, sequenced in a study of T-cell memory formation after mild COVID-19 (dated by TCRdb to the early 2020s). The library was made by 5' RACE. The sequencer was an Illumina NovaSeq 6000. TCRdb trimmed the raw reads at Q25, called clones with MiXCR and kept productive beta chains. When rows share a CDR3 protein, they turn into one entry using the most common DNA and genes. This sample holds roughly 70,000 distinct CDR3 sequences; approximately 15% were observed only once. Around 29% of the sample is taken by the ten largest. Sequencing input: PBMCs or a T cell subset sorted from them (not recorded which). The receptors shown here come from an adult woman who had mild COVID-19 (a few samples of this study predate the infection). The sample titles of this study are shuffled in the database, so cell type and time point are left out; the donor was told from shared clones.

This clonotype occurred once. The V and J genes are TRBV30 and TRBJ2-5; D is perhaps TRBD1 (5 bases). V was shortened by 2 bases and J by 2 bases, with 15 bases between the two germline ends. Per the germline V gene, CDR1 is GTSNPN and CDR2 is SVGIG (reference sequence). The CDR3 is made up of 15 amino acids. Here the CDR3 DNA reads TGTGCCTGGAGTAGGGGAAGCTCAGGGCAAGAGACCCAGTACTTC. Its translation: CAWSRGSSGQETQYF. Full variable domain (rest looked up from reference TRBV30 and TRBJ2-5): SQTIHQWPATLVQPVGSPLSLECTVEGTSNPNLYWYRQAAGRGLQLLFYSVGIGQISSEVPQNLSASRPQDRQFILSSKKLLLSDSGFYLCAWSRGSSGQETQYFGPGTRLLVL.

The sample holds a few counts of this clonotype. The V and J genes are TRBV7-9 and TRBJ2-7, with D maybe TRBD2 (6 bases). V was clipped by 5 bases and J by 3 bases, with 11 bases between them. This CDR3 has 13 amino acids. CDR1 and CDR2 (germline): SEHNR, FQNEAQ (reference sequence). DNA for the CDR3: TGTGCCAGCAGCGACCGGGGGTTCTACGAGCAGTACTTC. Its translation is CASSDRGFYEQYF.

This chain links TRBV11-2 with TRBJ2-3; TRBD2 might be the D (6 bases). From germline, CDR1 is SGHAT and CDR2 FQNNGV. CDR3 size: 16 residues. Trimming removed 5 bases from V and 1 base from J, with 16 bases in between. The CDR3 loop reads CASSHVPGEGTDTQYF. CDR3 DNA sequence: TGTGCCAGCAGCCACGTGCCGGGAGAAGGCACAGATACGCAGTATTTT.

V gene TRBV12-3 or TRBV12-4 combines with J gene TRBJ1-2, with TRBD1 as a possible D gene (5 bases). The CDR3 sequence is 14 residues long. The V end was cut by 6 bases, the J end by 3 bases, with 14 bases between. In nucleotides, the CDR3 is TGTGCCAGCAGCCACTTCCAACAGGACTATGGCTACACCTTC. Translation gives CASSHFQQDYGYTF.

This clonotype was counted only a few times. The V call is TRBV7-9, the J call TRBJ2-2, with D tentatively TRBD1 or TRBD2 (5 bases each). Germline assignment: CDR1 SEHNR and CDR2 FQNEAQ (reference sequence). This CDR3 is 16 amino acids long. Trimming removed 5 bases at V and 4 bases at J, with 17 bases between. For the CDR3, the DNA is TGTGCCAGCAGCGGACCCGAGGGGAGTATCACCGGGGAGCTGTTTTTT. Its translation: CASSGPEGSITGELFF.

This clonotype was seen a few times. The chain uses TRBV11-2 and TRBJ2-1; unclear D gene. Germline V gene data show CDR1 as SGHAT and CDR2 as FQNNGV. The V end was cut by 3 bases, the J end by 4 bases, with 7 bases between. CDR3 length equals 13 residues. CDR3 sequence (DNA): TGTGCCAGCAGCTTCAATCGGTACAATGAGCAGTTCTTC. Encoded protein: CASSFNRYNEQFF.

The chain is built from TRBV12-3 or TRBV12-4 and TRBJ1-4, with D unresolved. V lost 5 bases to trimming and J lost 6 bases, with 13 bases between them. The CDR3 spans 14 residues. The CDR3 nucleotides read TGTGCCAGCAGTCCGACAAGTTTTCATGAAAAACTGTTTTTT. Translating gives CASSPTSFHEKLFF.

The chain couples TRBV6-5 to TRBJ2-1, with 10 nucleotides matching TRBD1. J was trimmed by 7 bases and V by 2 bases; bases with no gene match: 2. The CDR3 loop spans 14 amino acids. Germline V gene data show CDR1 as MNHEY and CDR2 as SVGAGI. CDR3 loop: CASSYQDRGNEQFF. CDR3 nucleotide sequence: TGTGCCAGCAGTTACCAGGACAGGGGGAATGAGCAGTTCTTC.

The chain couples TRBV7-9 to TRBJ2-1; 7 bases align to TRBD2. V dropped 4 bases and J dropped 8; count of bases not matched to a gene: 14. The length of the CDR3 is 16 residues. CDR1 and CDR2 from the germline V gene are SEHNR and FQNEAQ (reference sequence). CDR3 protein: CASSSIGGSLNDEQFF. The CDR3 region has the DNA TGTGCCAGCAGCTCAATCGGCGGGAGTTTGAACGATGAGCAGTTCTTC. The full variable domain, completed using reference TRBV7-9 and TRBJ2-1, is DTGVSQNPRHKITKRGQNVTFRCDPISEHNRLYWYRQTLGQGPEFLTYFQNEAQLEKSRLLSDRFSAERPKGSFSTLEIQRTEQGDSAMYLCASSSIGGSLNDEQFFGPGTRLTVL.

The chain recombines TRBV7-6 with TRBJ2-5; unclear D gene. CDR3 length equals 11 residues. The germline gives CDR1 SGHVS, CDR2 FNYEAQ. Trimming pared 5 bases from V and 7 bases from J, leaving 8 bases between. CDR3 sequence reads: CASSIPGTQYF. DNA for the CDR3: TGTGCCAGCAGCATCCCGGGGACCCAGTACTTC.

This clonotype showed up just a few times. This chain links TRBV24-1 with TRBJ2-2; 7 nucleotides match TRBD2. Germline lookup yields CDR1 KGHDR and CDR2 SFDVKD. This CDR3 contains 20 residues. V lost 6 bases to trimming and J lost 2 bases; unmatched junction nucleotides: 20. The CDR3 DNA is TGTGCCACCAGTCTCCCTTCCGGGGCGGGAGCACTTCCAAACACCGGGGAGCTGTTTTTT. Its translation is CATSLPSGAGALPNTGELFF.